Below, one TCR beta chain is given with its context. The source of the sample is a study of shared clonotypes between healthy human individuals. Genomic DNA per cell subset filled all wells of several immunoSEQ plates. In replicate PCRs of sorted subsets, approximately 210 ng DNA, about 30,000 T cell genomes, was used. Using immunoSEQ multiplex PCR, the repertoire was profiled, and TCRdb retains in-frame clones only, with some absent. This sample has 85,000 to 100,000 clones; 67% occur once, and the top ten carry roughly 43%. Trimming at V came to 6 bases and at J to 5 bases, leaving 9 bases not matched to a gene. This CDR3 spans 14 amino acids. The germline V gene has CDR1 LGHNA and CDR2 YSLEER.

The TCR sequence derives from a man aged 30-40 years in good health. The source material was memory CD8+ T cells sorted from blood. Subset here: CD45RO+ cells pooled with CCR7-negative TemRA cells. The V call is TRBV4-3, the J call TRBJ1-1; 7 positions agree with TRBD1. The CDR3 DNA follows: TGCGCCAGCAGTCTACAGGGGCAGGTGACTGAAGCTTTCTTT. Its protein is CASSLQGQVTEAFF.